These 26 T cell receptor beta chains originate from one sample sequenced in a study of OX40 agonist ivuxolimab in advanced cancers. Produced via immunoSEQ multiplex PCR; TCRdb's table is partial and in-frame only. The sample yields around 90,000 clones, more than 75% seen once. Sequencing used CD4+ or CD8+ T cells sorted from blood, obtained in a trial of the OX40 agonist ivuxolimab. The receptors derive from an adult with an advanced solid tumor such as melanoma, head and neck, liver or kidney cancer.

A few counts support this clone. The chain has TRBV7-2 and TRBJ1-5, with D hard to call. Germline CDR1 is SGHTA and CDR2 is FQGNSA. The CDR3 consists of 13 residues. V was shortened by 3 bases and J by 3 bases, with 6 bases between the two germline ends. This CDR3 reads CASSLVPNQPQHF. The CDR3 DNA reads TGTGCCAGCAGCTTGGTCCCCAATCAGCCCCAGCATTTT.

The chain is built from TRBV10-3 and TRBJ2-1; TRBD1 matches 9 bases. Looked up from germline, CDR1 is ENHRY and CDR2 is SYGVKD. The CDR3 is 13 amino acids. With V trimmed by 10 bases and J by 5 bases, 6 bases remained unmatched. The CDR3 DNA sequence: TGTGCCACCGAGACAGGGGGTAACAATGAGCAGTTCTTC. Amino acid sequence: CATETGGNNEQFF.

The chain carries TRBV10-1 and TRBJ2-2, with unresolved D. The ends were cut back, 4 bases at V and 0 bases at J, with 3 bases in the middle. The CDR3 sequence is 13 residues long. Germline V lookup: CDR1 WNHNN, CDR2 SYGVQD (reference sequence). CDR3 sequence (DNA): TGCGCCAGCAGTGTAGCGAACACCGGGGAGCTGTTTTTT. The encoded protein is CASSVANTGELFF.

The CDR3 nucleotides are TGTGCCAGCAGCTTATGGTCTCGAACAGGGTATTTCGAGCAGTACTTC. Translation: CASSLWSRTGYFEQYF. J is TRBJ2-7 and V is TRBV7-9; tentatively, D is TRBD1 (6 bases). Germline V gene sequence: CDR1 SEHNR, CDR2 FQNEAQ (reference sequence). Trimming removed 2 bases from V and 6 bases from J, with 20 bases in between. This CDR3 contains 16 residues. The full variable domain, with the rest looked up from reference TRBV7-9 and TRBJ2-7, is DTGVSQNPRHKITKRGQNVTFRCDPISEHNRLYWYRQTLGQGPEFLTYFQNEAQLEKSRLLSDRFSAERPKGSFSTLEIQRTEQGDSAMYLCASSLWSRTGYFEQYFGPGTRLTVT.

This chain links TRBV28 with TRBJ2-5; TRBD2 aligns across 12 bases. Germline V CDR1 and CDR2: MDHEN, SYDVKM. The CDR3 runs 16 residues. The V segment lost 1 base and the J segment 5 bases; nucleotides outside the gene matches: 5. CDR3 sequence (DNA): TGTGCCAGCAGTTTATCTAGCGGGGGGGCATGGGAGACCCAGTACTTC. The encoded protein is CASSLSSGGAWETQYF.

This sequence joins TRBV5-1 and TRBJ2-7, with 7 bases lining up with TRBD1. Germline CDR1 and CDR2: SGHRS and YFSETQ. The CDR3 is 15 residues long. The V and J ends lost 2 bases and 0 bases, in that order; junction bases with no gene match: 5. As DNA, the CDR3 is TGCGCCAGCAGCTTAGGACAGGTCTACTCCTACGAGCAGTACTTC. Amino acid sequence: CASSLGQVYSYEQYF. The whole variable domain, filled in from reference TRBV5-1 and TRBJ2-7, reads KAGVTQTPRYLIKTRGQQVTLSCSPISGHRSVSWYQQTPGQGLQFLFEYFSETQRNKGNFPGRFSGRQFSNSRSEMNVSTLELGDSALYLCASSLGQVYSYEQYFGPGTRLTVT.

The V call is TRBV15, the J call TRBJ1-2; D not certain. This CDR3 comprises 14 residues. The V end lost 1 base, the J end lost 4 bases, and 10 bases lay between the germline ends. Germline V lookup: CDR1 LNHNV, CDR2 YYDKDF (reference sequence). The chain's CDR3 is CATSRAGVLYGYTF. CDR3 nucleotide sequence: TGTGCCACCAGCAGAGCGGGCGTCCTCTATGGCTACACCTTC.

The CDR3 bases are TGCGCCAGCAGCCCGACTGGTCCTAGCACAGATACGCAGTATTTT. Translating it yields CASSPTGPSTDTQYF. V and J are TRBV4-1 and TRBJ2-3; no reliable D call. V was pared by 4 bases and J by 0 bases, with 11 bases between. CDR1 is MGHRA, CDR2 YSYEKL, per germline. This CDR3 is built from 15 residues.

V usage is TRBV12-5 and J usage is TRBJ2-5, with D tentatively TRBD2 (5 bases). The CDR3 covers 12 residues. Germline CDR1 reads LGHNT; CDR2 reads FRNRAP. V lost 6 bases, J lost 5 bases, and 10 bases lay in between. CDR3 DNA sequence: TGTGCTAGTGGGTCTCGGAGGGAGACCCAGTACTTC. This encodes CASGSRRETQYF.

This chain joins TRBV11-1 and TRBJ2-6, with D possibly matching TRBD2 (6 bases). The germline gives CDR1 SGHAT, CDR2 FQDESV (reference sequence). CDR3 length: 15 amino acids. V was trimmed by 5 bases and J by 0 bases, leaving 8 bases between them. The CDR3 sequence is CASSGGISGANVLTF. The CDR3, as DNA: TGTGCCAGCAGCGGGGGGATCTCTGGGGCCAACGTCCTGACTTTC.

This clone was observed a single time. CDR3 region: CASSQSGVNYGYTF. The CDR3 DNA is TGTGCCAGCTCACAGTCTGGGGTTAACTATGGCTACACCTTC. The rearrangement links TRBV18 to TRBJ1-2; D is uncertain. Trimming pared 4 bases from V and 1 base from J, leaving 10 bases between. The CDR3 has 14 amino acids. Per the germline V gene, CDR1 is KGHSH and CDR2 is LQKENI.

CDR3 sequence reads: CASSGWDEKLFF. The DNA for the CDR3 is TGTGCCAGCAGCGGTTGGGATGAAAAACTGTTTTTT. The V call is TRBV7-9, the J call TRBJ1-4; D unclear. The CDR3 loop spans 12 amino acids. Trimming removed 5 bases from V and 6 bases from J, with 7 bases in between. In germline, CDR1 is SEHNR, CDR2 FQNEAQ (reference sequence). The full variable domain, in which reference TRBV7-9 and TRBJ1-4 provide the parts outside the CDR3, is DTGVSQNPRHKITKRGQNVTFRCDPISEHNRLYWYRQTLGQGPEFLTYFQNEAQLEKSRLLSDRFSAERPKGSFSTLEIQRTEQGDSAMYLCASSGWDEKLFFGSGTQLSVL.

CDR3 protein: CASSPGQGGTGIQYF. For the CDR3, the DNA is TGTGCCAGCAGCCCGGGACAGGGGGGGACCGGGATTCAGTACTTC. This chain uses TRBV2 with TRBJ2-4; TRBD1 aligns across 11 bases. Germline trimming cut 6 bases from V and 10 bases from J; bases unmatched to any gene: 11. CDR1 and CDR2 from the germline V gene are SNHLY and FYNNEI. The CDR3 runs to 15 residues. The whole variable domain, remainder taken from reference TRBV2 and TRBJ2-4, is EPEVTQTPSHQVTQMGQEVILRCVPISNHLYFYWYRQILGQKVEFLVSFYNNEISEKSEIFDDQFSVERPDGSNFTLKIRSTKLEDSAMYFCASSPGQGGTGIQYFGAGTRLSVL.

The chain links TRBV6-1 to TRBJ2-1; D unclear. The germline V gene encodes CDR1 MNHNS and CDR2 SASEGT. V was pared by 2 bases and J by 8 bases, with 16 bases between. This CDR3 contains 15 residues. The CDR3 loop is CASSEIQTQRDEQFF. The CDR3 DNA sequence: TGTGCCAGCAGTGAAATCCAAACCCAGCGAGATGAGCAGTTCTTC.

This rearrangement joins TRBV9 to TRBJ2-3, with D perhaps TRBD2 (6 bases). The CDR3 has 17 amino acids. The V gene's germline CDR1 is SGDLS and CDR2 YYNGEE. Between the trimmed V and J ends, which lost 4 bases and 2 bases, there was a span of 20 bases. The CDR3 is CASSSRLLAYSTDTQYF. The CDR3 bases are TGTGCCAGCAGCTCCCGACTGCTAGCGTACTCCACAGATACGCAGTATTTT.

V usage is TRBV6-1 and J usage is TRBJ1-2; D is unclear. The CDR3 runs 13 residues. Trimming pared 3 bases from V and 5 bases from J, leaving 10 bases between. Germline V CDR1 and CDR2: MNHNS, SASEGT. DNA for the CDR3: TGTGCCAGCAGTGAGGCCGGAACTTATGGCTACACCTTC. Residues: CASSEAGTYGYTF.

The rearrangement joins TRBV28 to TRBJ1-4; 7 nucleotides align to TRBD1. This CDR3 spans 14 amino acids. With V trimmed by 6 bases and J by 8 bases, 9 bases remained unmatched. Germline CDR1 reads MDHEN; CDR2 reads SYDVKM. The CDR3 bases are TGTGCCAGCAGACCTCCTGACAGGGCGGAAAAACTGTTTTTT. It translates to CASRPPDRAEKLFF.

The chain is built from TRBV14 and TRBJ2-1; D ambiguous. With 2 bases removed from V and 7 bases from J, the gap between germline ends came to 6 bases. Germline CDR1 SGHDN, CDR2 FVKESK. The CDR3 spans 12 residues. Written as DNA, the CDR3 is TGTGCCAGCAGCCAAATCGGTAATGAGCAGTTCTTC. Translation gives CASSQIGNEQFF.

The rearrangement links TRBV6-4 to TRBJ2-2; D remains unclear. This CDR3 is built from 17 residues. V was trimmed by 0 bases and J by 2 bases, leaving 13 bases between them. CDR1 is MRHNA and CDR2 is SNTAGT in the germline V gene. This chain's CDR3 is CASSDSISRINTGELFF. The CDR3 DNA reads TGTGCCAGCAGTGACTCGATAAGCAGAATCAACACCGGGGAGCTGTTTTTT.

This rearrangement joins TRBV19 to TRBJ2-7; possibly TRBD1 or TRBD2 for D (5 bases each). CDR1 and CDR2 from the germline V gene are LNHDA and SQIVND (reference sequence). The V end was cut by 5 bases, the J end by 1 base, with 21 bases between. The CDR3 contains 17 residues. The CDR3 DNA reads TGTGCCAGTAGTGCCCGGGGCGCCCCGGAGGCTTCCTACGAGCAGTACTTC. Translating gives CASSARGAPEASYEQYF.

The chain combines TRBV9 with TRBJ1-1; TRBD1 matches at 7 bases. CDR3 length equals 16 residues. Germline CDR1 and CDR2: SGDLS and YYNGEE. Trimming removed 3 bases from V and 6 bases from J; junction bases left unmatched: 14. CDR3 coding DNA: TGTGCCAGCAGCGCCCAGACAGGGTACGGAATCTCTGAAGCTTTCTTT. The encoded protein is CASSAQTGYGISEAFF. Complete variable domain (other parts from reference TRBV9 and TRBJ1-1): DSGVTQTPKHLITATGQRVTLRCSPRSGDLSVYWYQQSLDQGLQFLIQYYNGEERAKGNILERFSAQQFPDLHSELNLSSLELGDSALYFCASSAQTGYGISEAFFGQGTRLTVV.

Turning to this clone: Mismatch with germline at one junction end may stem from a read error. The V and J genes are TRBV6-5 and TRBJ1-5, with D perhaps matching TRBD1 (5 bases). The CDR3 sequence is 15 residues long. The germline gives CDR1 MNHEY, CDR2 SVGAGI. The CDR3 nucleotides are TGTGCCAGCAGTTACTCGATGGGTTCGGGGCAGCCCCGGCATTTT. It translates to CASSYSMGSGQPRHF.

The chain carries TRBV6-6 and TRBJ1-3; unclear D gene. V was clipped by 2 bases and J by 7 bases, with 6 bases between them. This CDR3 region has 12 residues. Germline-derived CDR1 and CDR2 are MNHNY and SVGAGI (reference sequence). The DNA for the CDR3 is TGTGCCAGCAGTTACGGTGGCAACACCATATATTTT. Protein product: CASSYGGNTIYF.

The rearrangement uses TRBV7-9 and TRBJ1-6; the match to TRBD1 covers 10 bases. Germline trimming cut 5 bases from V and 5 bases from J; bases unmatched to any gene: 9. CDR1 is SEHNR, CDR2 FQNEAQ, per germline (reference sequence). CDR3 size: 17 residues. The CDR3 protein is CASSPTGGVGDNSPLHF. The CDR3 coding sequence is TGTGCCAGCAGCCCGACAGGGGGCGTCGGAGATAATTCACCCCTCCACTTT.

The rearrangement joins TRBV6-6 to TRBJ1-2; unclear D gene. Germline V gives CDR1 MNHNY, CDR2 SVGAGI (reference sequence). The CDR3 runs to 15 residues. V was cut by 7 bases and J by 2 bases, with 17 bases left in between. CDR3 region: CASTSHTSLNYGYTF. In nucleotides, the CDR3 is TGTGCCAGCACTAGCCATACGTCCCTGAACTATGGCTACACCTTC.

Here the CDR3 reads CASSLALGNEKLFF. The CDR3 DNA reads as TGTGCCAGCAGCTTAGCGCTGGGTAATGAAAAACTGTTTTTT. The rearrangement uses TRBV7-9 and TRBJ1-4; no reliable D call. This CDR3 is 14 amino acids long. Germline V gene data show CDR1 as SEHNR and CDR2 as FQNEAQ (reference sequence). Trimming removed 0 bases from V and 4 bases from J, with 6 bases in between.